Below, 8 T cell receptor beta chains from the same sample are listed, as sequenced in a study of T cell responses to AZD1222 COVID-19 vaccine. Repertoires were generated with immunoSEQ multiplex PCR, while TCRdb's copy carries only in-frame clones and drops some. This sample has approximately 140,000 clones; more than 85% occur once, and the top ten carry just over 3%. The material was peripheral blood, obtained on day 0 of AZD1222 vaccination. These receptors originate from an adult in good health.

This chain uses TRBV2 with TRBJ1-2, with 8 bases identical to TRBD1. CDR3 size: 15 residues. With 6 bases clipped from V and 5 bases from J, the junction kept 11 bases outside the gene matches. In germline, CDR1 is SNHLY, CDR2 FYNNEI. The CDR3 region has the DNA TGTGCCAGCAGCCCCGGACGGACAGGGTGGTATGGCTACACCTTC. Amino acid sequence: CASSPGRTGWYGYTF.

V gene TRBV19 combines with J gene TRBJ2-2; D is ambiguous. The CDR3 length is 16 residues. The germline V and J ends were trimmed by 3 bases and 0 bases, with 11 bases remaining between them. The germline CDR1 and CDR2 sequences are LNHDA and SQIVND (reference sequence). Here the CDR3 reads CASSMSRATNTGELFF. The CDR3 nucleotides read TGTGCCAGTAGTATGTCAAGGGCCACGAACACCGGGGAGCTGTTTTTT.

This clone was counted only a few times. The J gene is TRBJ1-2, the V gene TRBV21-1; the D call in the table, TRBD1, was not verified against the DNA. TRBV21-1 is marked as a pseudogene. The CDR3 is made up of 15 amino acids. As DNA, the CDR3 is TGTGCCAGCAGCAAAAAAGATACAGGCCCCTATGGCTACACCTTC. Encoded protein: CASSKKDTGPYGYTF.

This rearrangement joins TRBV7-6 to TRBJ2-7; D could derive from TRBD1 or TRBD2 (5 bases each). The V end was cut by 5 bases, the J end by 4 bases, with 15 bases between. This CDR3 is 14 amino acids long. In germline, CDR1 is SGHVS, CDR2 FNYEAQ. CDR3 loop: CASSATGPGYEQYF. The CDR3 bases are TGTGCCAGCAGCGCCACGGGACCAGGGTACGAGCAGTACTTC.

The count of this clone is one. The chain links TRBV29-1 to TRBJ2-3; maybe TRBD2 (6 bases). Trimming removed 5 bases from V and 2 bases from J, with 14 bases in between. The germline CDR1 and CDR2 sequences are SQVTM and ANQGSEA. The CDR3 is made up of 14 amino acids. CDR3 coding DNA: TGCAGCGTTAGGGAGGCGCGGATCACAGATACGCAGTATTTT. The encoded protein is CSVREARITDTQYF.

The gene calls are TRBV2 and TRBJ2-6, with 13 bases that match TRBD2. The CDR3 length is 19 residues. Germline V gives CDR1 SNHLY, CDR2 FYNNEI. V was pared by 3 bases and J by 0 bases, with 5 bases of the junction left unmatched. The CDR3 DNA reads as TGTGCCAGCAGTGAGATAGGACTAGCGGGGGCCTCTGGGGCCAACGTCCTGACTTTC. This gives the protein CASSEIGLAGASGANVLTF.

The chain carries TRBV7-9 and TRBJ1-6; D gene unclear. Germline CDR1 and CDR2: SEHNR and FQNEAQ (reference sequence). This CDR3 has 12 residues. With 3 bases removed from V and 9 bases from J, the gap between germline ends came to 6 bases. CDR3 coding DNA: TGTGCCAGCAGCTTCCCCAGTTCACCCCTCCACTTT. It translates to CASSFPSSPLHF.

This chain links TRBV19 with TRBJ1-1; tentative D call: TRBD1 (5 bases). Per germline, CDR1 LNHDA and CDR2 SQIVND (reference sequence). The CDR3 contains 14 residues. Trimming removed 1 base at V and 1 base at J, with 7 bases between. CDR3 nucleotides: TGTGCCAGTAGTATAGGTGGGGGGAACACTGAAGCTTTCTTT. It yields the protein CASSIGGGNTEAFF.